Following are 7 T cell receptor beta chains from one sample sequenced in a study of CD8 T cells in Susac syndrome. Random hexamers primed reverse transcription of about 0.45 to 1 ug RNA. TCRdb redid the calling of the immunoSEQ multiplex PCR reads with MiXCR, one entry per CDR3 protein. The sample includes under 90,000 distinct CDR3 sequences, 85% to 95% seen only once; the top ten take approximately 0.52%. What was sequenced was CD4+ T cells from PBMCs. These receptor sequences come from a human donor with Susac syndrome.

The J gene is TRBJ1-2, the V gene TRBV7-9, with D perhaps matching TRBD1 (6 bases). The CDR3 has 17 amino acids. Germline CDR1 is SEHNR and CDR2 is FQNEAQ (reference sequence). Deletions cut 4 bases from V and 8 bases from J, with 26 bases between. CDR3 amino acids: CASSSGGPGRRLTGYTF. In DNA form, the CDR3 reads TGTGCCAGCAGCTCCGGGGGGCCGGGACGCAGATTAACGGGCTACACCTTC.

Here the CDR3 reads CATSRIGGSPYEQYF. The CDR3 DNA sequence: TGTGCCACCAGCCGGATTGGGGGCAGCCCTTACGAGCAGTACTTC. The chain uses TRBV15 and TRBJ2-7; D is perhaps TRBD1 (6 bases). The CDR3 length is 15 residues. The germline gives CDR1 LNHNV, CDR2 YYDKDF (reference sequence). Trimming took off 5 bases at V and 4 bases at J, with 18 bases between the two ends.

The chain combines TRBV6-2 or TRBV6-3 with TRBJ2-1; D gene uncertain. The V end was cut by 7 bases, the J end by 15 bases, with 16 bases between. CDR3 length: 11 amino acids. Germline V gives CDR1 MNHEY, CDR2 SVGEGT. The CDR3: CASNDQQRRFF. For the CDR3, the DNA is TGTGCCAGCAATGACCAGCAGCGAAGGTTCTTC.

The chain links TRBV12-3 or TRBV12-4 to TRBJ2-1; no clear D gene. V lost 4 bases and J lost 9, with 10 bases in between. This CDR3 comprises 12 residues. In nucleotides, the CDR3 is TGTGCCAGCAGTTACCGCTACGGTGAGCAGTTCTTC. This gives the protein CASSYRYGEQFF.

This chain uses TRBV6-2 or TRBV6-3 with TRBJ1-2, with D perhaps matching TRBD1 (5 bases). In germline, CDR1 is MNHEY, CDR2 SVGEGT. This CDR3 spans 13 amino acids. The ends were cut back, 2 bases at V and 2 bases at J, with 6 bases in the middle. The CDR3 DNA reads TGTGCCAGCAGTTACCGGGACAACTATGGCTACACCTTC. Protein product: CASSYRDNYGYTF.

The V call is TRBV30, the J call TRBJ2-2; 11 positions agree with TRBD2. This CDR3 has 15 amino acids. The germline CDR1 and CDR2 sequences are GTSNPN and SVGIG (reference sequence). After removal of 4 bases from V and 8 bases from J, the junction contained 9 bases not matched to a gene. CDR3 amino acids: CAWTELAGAWGELFF. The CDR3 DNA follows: TGTGCCTGGACGGAACTAGCGGGAGCATGGGGGGAGCTGTTTTTT.

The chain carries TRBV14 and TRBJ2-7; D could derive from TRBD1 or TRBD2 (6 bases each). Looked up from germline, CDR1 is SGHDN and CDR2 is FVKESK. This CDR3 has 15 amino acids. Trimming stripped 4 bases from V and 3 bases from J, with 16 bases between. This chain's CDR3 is CASSPMGGQNYEQYF. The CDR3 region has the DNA TGTGCCAGCAGCCCCATGGGGGGACAAAACTACGAGCAGTACTTC.